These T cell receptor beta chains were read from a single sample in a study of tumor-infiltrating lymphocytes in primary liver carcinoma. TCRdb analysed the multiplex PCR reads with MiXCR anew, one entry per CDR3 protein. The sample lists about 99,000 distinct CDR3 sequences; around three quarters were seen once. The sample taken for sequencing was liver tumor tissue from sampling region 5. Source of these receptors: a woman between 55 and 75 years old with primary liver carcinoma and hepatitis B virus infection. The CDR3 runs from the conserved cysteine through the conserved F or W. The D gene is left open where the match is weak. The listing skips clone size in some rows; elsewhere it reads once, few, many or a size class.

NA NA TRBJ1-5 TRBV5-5 CANSFRSAGNQPQHF TGTGCCAACAGCTTTAGGTCGGCGGGAAATCAGCCCCAGCATTTT
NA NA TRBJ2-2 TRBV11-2 CASSLSLWGANTGGLFF TGTGCCAGCAGCTTATCTCTGTGGGGGGCGAACACCGGGGGGCTGTTTTTT
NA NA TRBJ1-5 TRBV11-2 CVSSFAGSLQHF TGTGTCAGTAGCTTCGCCGGGTCGCTCCAGCATTTT
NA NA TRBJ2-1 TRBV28 CTSSSPAGRHNEQFF TGTACTAGCAGTTCCCCGGCAGGGCGTCACAATGAGCAGTTCTTC
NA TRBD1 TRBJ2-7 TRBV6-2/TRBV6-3 CASTTLQGSAYVQYF TGTGCTAGCACCACATTACAGGGGAGCGCCTACGTGCAGTACTTC
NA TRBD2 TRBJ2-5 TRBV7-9 CVSSFIAGGTGETQYF TGTGTCAGCAGCTTTATAGCGGGAGGAACGGGAGAGACCCAGTACTTC
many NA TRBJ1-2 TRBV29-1 CSVPGRYGYTF TGCAGCGTTCCAGGGCGCTATGGCTACACCTTC
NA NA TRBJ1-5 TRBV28 CSSSLRPSNQPQHF TGTTCCAGCAGTTTGCGACCTAGCAATCAGCCCCAGCATTTT
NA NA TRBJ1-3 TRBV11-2 CAGSLPAGNAIYF TGTGCCGGCAGCTTACCGGCTGGAAACGCCATATATTTT
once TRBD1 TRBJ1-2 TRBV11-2 CASSLRPGQGEYGYTF TGTGCCAGCAGCTTACGACCGGGACAGGGAGAATATGGCTACACCTTC
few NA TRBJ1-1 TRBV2 CASSRTTGLNTEAFF TGTGCCAGCAGCCGGACGACAGGCCTGAACACTGAAGCTTTCTTT
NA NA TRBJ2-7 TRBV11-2 CACSLNPAGTYEQYF TGTGCCTGCAGCTTAAATCCTGCGGGGACCTACGAGCAGTACTTC
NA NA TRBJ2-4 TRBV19 CASTPTDSDRIKNIQYF TGTGCCAGTACCCCTACCGACAGCGACAGGATTAAAAACATTCAGTACTTC
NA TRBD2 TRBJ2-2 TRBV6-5 CASSSTSGRAWRIGDLFF TGTGCCAGCAGTTCGACTAGCGGGAGGGCCTGGCGCATCGGGGACCTGTTTTTT
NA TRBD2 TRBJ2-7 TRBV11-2 CVSSLDRGLVPEQYF TGTGTCAGCAGCTTAGATAGGGGACTAGTCCCCGAACAGTACTTC
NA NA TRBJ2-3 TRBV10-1 CTSSEESAEALTNTQYF TGCACCAGCAGTGAAGAAAGTGCGGAAGCCCTCACGAATACGCAGTATTTT
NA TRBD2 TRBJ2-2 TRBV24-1 CATKAGGADTGELFF TGTGCCACCAAGGCGGGGGGCGCCGACACCGGGGAGCTGTTTTTT
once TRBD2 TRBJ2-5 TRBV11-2 CTSGPIGLVGIEIQYF TGTACCAGCGGCCCGATCGGACTAGTGGGAATAGAGATCCAGTACTTC
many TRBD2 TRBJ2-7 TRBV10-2 CASGTSGRVQYF TGCGCCAGCGGGACTAGCGGGAGGGTGCAGTACTTC
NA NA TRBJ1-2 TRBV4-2 CANSQEQSSNYGYTF TGTGCCAACAGCCAAGAACAGTCCTCGAACTATGGCTACACCTTC
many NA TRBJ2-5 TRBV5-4 CASSYQETQYF TGTGCCAGCAGCTATCAAGAGACCCAGTACTTC
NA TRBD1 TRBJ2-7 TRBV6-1 CARSSKIGTGTSYERYF TGTGCCAGGAGTTCTAAAATTGGGACAGGGACCTCCTACGAGCGGTACTTC
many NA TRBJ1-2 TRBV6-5 CASSYRGRRSSGYTF TGTGCCAGCAGTTACCGGGGGCGGAGGAGTAGTGGCTACACCTTC
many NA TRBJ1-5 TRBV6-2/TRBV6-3 CASSHPPPSTGNQPQHF TGTGCCAGCAGCCACCCCCCCCCTTCCACTGGCAATCAGCCCCAGCATTTT
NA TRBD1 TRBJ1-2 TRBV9 CTSSPGGGDYGYTF TGTACCAGCTCCCCCGGAGGGGGCGACTATGGCTACACCTTC
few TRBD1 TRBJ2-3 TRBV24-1 CATSDPGDRRTDTQYF TGTGCCACCAGTGACCCTGGGGACAGGCGGACAGATACGCAGTATTTT
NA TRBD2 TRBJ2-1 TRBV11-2 CASCRRLMGGPGDEQFF TGTGCCAGCTGCAGGAGACTAATGGGAGGGCCGGGGGATGAGCAGTTCTTC
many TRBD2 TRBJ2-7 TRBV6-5 CASRLAGGSEQYF TGTGCCAGCCGCCTAGCGGGAGGTAGCGAGCAGTACTTC
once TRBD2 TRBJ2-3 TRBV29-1 CRVHSGGTNFYTQYF TGCAGAGTTCACTCGGGGGGGACTAACTTCTATACGCAGTATTTT
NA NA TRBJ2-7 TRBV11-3 CASSLEPLGIYVQYF TGTGCGAGCAGCCTGGAACCCTTAGGGATCTACGTGCAGTACTTC
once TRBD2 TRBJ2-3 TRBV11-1 CASSSKQRAGESHF TGTGCCAGCAGTTCAAAGCAACGTGCGGGAGAGTCTCACTTT
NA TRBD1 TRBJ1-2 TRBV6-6 CASRIGTENNYGYTF TGTGCCAGCAGGATAGGGACAGAAAATAACTATGGCTACACCTTC
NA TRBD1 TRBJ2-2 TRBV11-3 CASSLDSIGTGTSNTGELFF TGTGCCAGCAGCTTAGATTCCATCGGGACAGGGACCTCGAACACCGGGGAGCTTTTTTTT
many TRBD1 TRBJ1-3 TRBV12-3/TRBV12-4 CASTLRRGPGNTIYF TGTGCCAGCACCCTCAGGAGGGGGCCTGGAAACACCATATATTTT
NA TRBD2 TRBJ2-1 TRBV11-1 CAISFGLVGDNEQFF TGTGCCATCAGCTTCGGACTAGTGGGAGACAATGAACAGTTCTTC
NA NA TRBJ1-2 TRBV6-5 CACSSGRYGYTF TGTGCCTGCAGTTCAGGGCGGTATGGCTACACCTTC
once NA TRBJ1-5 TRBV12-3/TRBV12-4 CASSRDVHPQHF TGTGCCAGCAGTCGGGACGTACATCCCCAGCATTTT
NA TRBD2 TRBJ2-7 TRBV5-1 CTSRTSVTSTYEQYF TGCACCAGCCGCACCAGCGTGACTAGCACCTACGAGCAGTACTTC
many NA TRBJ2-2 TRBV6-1 CASSETADTGELFF TGTGCCAGCAGTGAAACAGCGGACACCGGGGAGCTGTTTTTT
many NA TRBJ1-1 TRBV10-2 CASTPSGNTEAFF TGCGCCAGCACCCCCAGTGGGAACACTGAAGCTTTCTTT
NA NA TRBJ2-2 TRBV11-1 CASRPNLNTRELFF TGTGCCAGCAGACCGAACCTTAACACCAGGGAGCTCTTTTTT
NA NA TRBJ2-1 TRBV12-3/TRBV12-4 CVNTIYNEQFF TGTGTCAACACCATATACAATGAGCAGTTCTTC
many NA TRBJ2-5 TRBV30 CAWSVRSRSFFQETQYF TGTGCCTGGAGTGTACGATCAAGATCATTCTTTCAAGAGACCCAGTACTTC
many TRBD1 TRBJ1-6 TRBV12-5 CASGSRQGSSYNSPLHF TGTGCTAGTGGTTCAAGACAGGGGAGCTCCTATAATTCACCCCTCCACTTT
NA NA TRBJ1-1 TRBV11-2 CASSTSCTGAFF TGTGCCAGCAGCACGTCGTGCACTGGAGCTTTCTTT
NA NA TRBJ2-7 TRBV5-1 CASSLAPGKGRTEQCF TGCGCCAGCAGCCTGGCCCCGGGGAAGGGGCGTACCGAGCAGTGCTTC
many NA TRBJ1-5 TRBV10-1 CASSPRSDQPQHF TGCGCCAGCAGCCCCAGGTCTGATCAGCCCCAGCATTTT
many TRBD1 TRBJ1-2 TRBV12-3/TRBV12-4 CASSLAGDRGSTF TGTGCCAGCAGTTTAGCGGGGGACAGGGGATCAACCTTC
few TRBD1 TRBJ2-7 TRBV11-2 CANSQTGSEHYF TGTGCCAACAGCCAGACAGGGTCCGAGCATTACTTC
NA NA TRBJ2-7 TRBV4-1 CTSSHPGEGGKEQYF TGCACCAGCAGTCACCCTGGAGAAGGGGGAAAAGAGCAGTACTTC